These T cell receptor beta chains were read from a single sample in a study of T-cell memory formation after mild COVID-19. TCRdb analysed the 5' RACE reads with MiXCR anew, one entry per CDR3 protein. The sample gives about 130,000 distinct CDR3 sequences, over 15% of which show up once; 4% to 6% is in the top ten. Specimen: PBMCs or a T cell subset sorted from them (not recorded which). These receptor sequences come from a man aged 18-30 years who had mild COVID-19 (a few samples of this study predate the infection). Cell type and time point are not known. The CDR3 runs from the conserved cysteine through the conserved F or W. A D gene is named only where the DNA matches it firmly. Only some rows state a clone size, as once, few, many or a class for expanded clones.

d_call j_call clone_size v_call cdr3_nt cdr3_aa
. TRBJ1-3 . TRBV6-5 TGTGCCAGCAGTTTAGGGACACGAGGAAACACCATATATTTT CASSLGTRGNTIYF
TRBD1 TRBJ1-5 . TRBV7-2 TGTGCCAGCAGTTCGGGACAGTTTCCCAATCAGCCCCAGCATTTT CASSSGQFPNQPQHF
. TRBJ2-1 few TRBV29-1 TGCAGCGTTGCCAGATACAATGAGCAGTTCTTC CSVARYNEQFF
. TRBJ2-1 few TRBV20-1 TGCAGTGCTAGACGGACCTCCGACAATGAGCAGTTCTTC CSARRTSDNEQFF
. TRBJ1-5 few TRBV7-2 TGTGCCAGCAGCTTATGGGTCAATCAGCCCCAGCATTTT CASSLWVNQPQHF
. TRBJ2-2 many TRBV5-1 TGCGCCAGCAGCTTGGCCGGGGAGCTGTTTTTT CASSLAGELFF
. TRBJ2-2 . TRBV2 TGTGCCAGCAGTGAAGTCAGGGCGAACACCGGGGAGCTGTTTTTT CASSEVRANTGELFF
TRBD1 TRBJ1-6 few TRBV6-5 TGTGCCAGCAGTTCACAGGGGAGTCACCTCCACTTT CASSSQGSHLHF
. TRBJ1-1 few TRBV5-1 TGCGCCAGCAGGAACAGGGAATTGAACACTGAAGCTTTCTTT CASRNRELNTEAFF
. TRBJ2-1 few TRBV6-1 TGTGCCAGCAGTGAACCCCGGGCCGGAGGCAATGAGCAGTTCTTC CASSEPRAGGNEQFF
. TRBJ2-7 . TRBV29-1 TGCAGCGTTGAACTTAGCTCCTACGAGCAGTACTTC CSVELSSYEQYF
. TRBJ1-2 . TRBV28 TGTGCCAGCAGTTCCCAAAAGGGACTGAGGGGCTACACCTTC CASSSQKGLRGYTF
. TRBJ2-3 few TRBV4-3 TGCGCCAGCATTGGCTGCACAGATACGCAGTATTTT CASIGCTDTQYF
. TRBJ1-2 once TRBV3-1 TGTGCCAGCAGCCCCTCCGGGGATAACTATGGCTACACCTTC CASSPSGDNYGYTF
. TRBJ1-2 . TRBV7-2 TGTGCCAGCAGCCCTCGTTTAGCTTTCGGCTATGGCTACACCTTC CASSPRLAFGYGYTF
. TRBJ1-5 few TRBV18 TGTGCCAGCTCCCTCTCAAGGGCAGCAGAGTTGCCCCAGCATTTT CASSLSRAAELPQHF
. TRBJ2-3 many TRBV4-3 TGCGCCAGCAGCTCCTCCCTCCTTCGCGATACGCAGTATTTT CASSSSLLRDTQYF
TRBD1 TRBJ1-4 . TRBV4-2 TGTGCCAGCAGCCAAGTGTGGGCTACTAAAGGGACAGGGACTGAAAAACTGTTTTTT CASSQVWATKGTGTEKLFF
. TRBJ2-5 few TRBV6-5 TGTGCCAGCAGTTACCGGTGGAGGGGGCTTGGAGAGACCCAGTACTTC CASSYRWRGLGETQYF
TRBD1 TRBJ2-2 . TRBV5-1 TGCGCCAGCAGCGGGACAGGGAACACCGGGGAGCTGTTTTTT CASSGTGNTGELFF
. TRBJ1-1 few TRBV5-1 TGCGCCAGCAGCTTAGGGTTAAGAACTGAAGCTTTCTTT CASSLGLRTEAFF
. TRBJ1-2 . TRBV5-1 TGCGCCAGCAGCTTGGAGGGCAGATCAGGGTATGGCTACACCTTC CASSLEGRSGYGYTF
. TRBJ1-4 few TRBV12-3/TRBV12-4 TGTGCCACCGCCTGGGGCGGGACTGGGGAAAAACTGTTTTTT CATAWGGTGEKLFF
. TRBJ2-7 few TRBV7-9 TGTGCCAGCAGCTTAGCCGGGACGGAATACGAGCAGTACTTC CASSLAGTEYEQYF
TRBD1 TRBJ2-7 few TRBV6-5 TGTGCCAGCAGTGACAGGGTCCCAACGGACGAGCAGTACTTC CASSDRVPTDEQYF
. TRBJ2-1 many TRBV11-2 TGTGCCAGCAGCTTAGGAGGTATGGCGAGGGTCGATGAGCAGTTCTTC CASSLGGMARVDEQFF
TRBD2 TRBJ2-1 few TRBV12-3/TRBV12-4 TGTGCCAGCTCGGGAGTAGCGGGGATGGATGAGCAGTTCTTC CASSGVAGMDEQFF
. TRBJ2-1 few TRBV5-1 TGCGCCAGCAGCTTGGAGGATGAGCAGTTCTTC CASSLEDEQFF
. TRBJ1-2 few TRBV5-1 TGCGCCAGCAGCTTCGACAGAATCTATGGCTACACCTTC CASSFDRIYGYTF
. TRBJ2-7 few TRBV5-1 TGCGCCAGCAGCTTGGGGGGGTTAAACGAGCAGTACTTC CASSLGGLNEQYF
. TRBJ1-1 few TRBV5-1 TGCGCCAGCAGTTGGGGACAAAAGAACACTGAAGCTTTCTTT CASSWGQKNTEAFF
. TRBJ2-3 . TRBV7-9 TGTGCCAGCAGCGGTGCAAACGGCTACACAGATACGCAGTATTTT CASSGANGYTDTQYF
TRBD2 TRBJ2-5 few TRBV7-2 TGTGCCAGCAGCTTTTCGGGGCTGGCGGGGGGCGGGGAGACCCAGTACTTC CASSFSGLAGGGETQYF
. TRBJ2-5 . TRBV7-9 TGTGCCAGCAGCTTTTGGGCGATCCAAGAGACCCAGTACTTC CASSFWAIQETQYF
. TRBJ2-1 . TRBV6-4 TGTGCCAGCAGTGACGCTACTGTCGCAAATGAGCAGTTCTTC CASSDATVANEQFF
TRBD1 TRBJ1-4 . TRBV6-5 TGTGCCAACGACAGGGGCCCCCGTCCTAATGAAAAACTGTTTTTT CANDRGPRPNEKLFF
TRBD2 TRBJ2-3 few TRBV28 TGTGCCAGCAGTCCAAGCGAGCGGGGCTTCCTCGGGGCAGATACGCAGTATTTT CASSPSERGFLGADTQYF
. TRBJ1-5 . TRBV6-5 TGTGACAGCAGTTACTCTACGGATCAGCCCCAGCATTTT CDSSYSTDQPQHF
TRBD2 TRBJ2-5 . TRBV10-3 TGTGCCATCAGTTTCAGGGAGGGGGAGACCCAGTACTTC CAISFREGETQYF